The next 5 T cell receptor beta chains were all read from a single sample in a study of blood T cell repertoires in COVID-19. Sequencing used immunoSEQ multiplex PCR; TCRdb keeps in-frame clones, though not all of them. The sample contains fewer than 250,000 clones, 65% to 85% of which appear only once. Material for sequencing was peripheral blood. The source is a woman aged 45 to 65 with acute or convalescent COVID-19.

The chain has TRBV5-4 and TRBJ2-7; 11 positions agree with TRBD1. Losses at the gene ends were 4 bases for V and 5 bases for J; bases not matched to a gene: 2. The CDR3 is 13 residues long. Germline V gene lookup returns CDR1 SGHNT and CDR2 YYREEE (reference sequence). The CDR3 loop is CASSRGQGDEQYF. DNA for the CDR3: TGTGCCAGCAGCAGGGGACAGGGGGACGAGCAGTACTTC.

This clone was seen a handful of times. The rearrangement links TRBV5-8 to TRBJ2-1; 9 nucleotides line up with TRBD2. The CDR3 has 15 residues. Germline V gene data show CDR1 as SGHTS and CDR2 as YDEGEE. J was trimmed by 8 bases and V by 1 base; bases with no gene match: 7. The CDR3 DNA sequence: TGTGCCAGCAGCTTGTCAGCGGGAGGCTCCGATGAGCAGTTCTTC. This sequence encodes CASSLSAGGSDEQFF.

The chain uses TRBV5-1 and TRBJ2-2; 11 bases map to TRBD2. Germline trimming cut 0 bases from V and 7 bases from J; bases unmatched to any gene: 8. The germline gives CDR1 SGHRS, CDR2 YFSETQ. CDR3 length equals 17 residues. In nucleotides, the CDR3 is TGCGCCAGCAGCTTGGCCCTTAGCGGGAGGGCCTTCGGGGAGCTGTTTTTT. This encodes CASSLALSGRAFGELFF. The full variable domain, rest sourced from reference TRBV5-1 and TRBJ2-2, is KAGVTQTPRYLIKTRGQQVTLSCSPISGHRSVSWYQQTPGQGLQFLFEYFSETQRNKGNFPGRFSGRQFSNSRSEMNVSTLELGDSALYLCASSLALSGRAFGELFFGEGSRLTVL.

This chain connects TRBV24-1 to TRBJ2-5; 9 nucleotides line up with TRBD1. The CDR3 is 16 residues long. Germline V lookup: CDR1 KGHDR, CDR2 SFDVKD. V was clipped by 3 bases and J by 3 bases; unmatched bases: 7. CDR3 loop: CATSDLRQGGKETQYF. The CDR3 DNA reads as TGTGCCACCAGTGATCTCAGACAGGGGGGGAAAGAGACCCAGTACTTC.

V and J are TRBV6-5 and TRBJ2-7, with 8 bases identical to TRBD1. Per the germline V gene, CDR1 is MNHEY and CDR2 is SVGAGI. This CDR3 is built from 12 residues. V lost 6 bases and J lost 2; bases outside the gene matches: 0. The CDR3 bases are TGTGCCAGCAGACAGGGGGCCTACGAGCAGTACTTC. Residues: CASRQGAYEQYF.